The clone carrying this TCR beta chain was detected a few times. Its target is unknown. The sample is drawn from a study of blood T cells in healthy people across ages. General study results and limits: The lack of PBMC sorting stopped any conclusive naive versus antigen-experienced comparison.

The CDR3 contains 15 residues. The trim removed 0 bases at V and 4 bases at J, leaving 4 bases unmatched. Germline V lookup: CDR1 MNHEY, CDR2 SMNVEV (reference sequence). Sample-barcoded 5' priming and a J-beta primer mix drove a second PCR of roughly 7 to 11 cycles. MiXCR, run by TCRdb on the 5' RACE reads, gives a single entry per CDR3 protein. The table includes 1.5 million to 2 million distinct CDR3 sequences, less than 50% detected once. The sequence came from a woman aged 35 to 49 in good health. The specimen sequenced was blood. V gene TRBV27 combines with J gene TRBJ2-5; 8 bases align to TRBD2. The CDR3: CASSLSRGGAETQYF. The CDR3 nucleotides read TGTGCCAGCAGTTTATCACGGGGGGGAGCAGAGACCCAGTACTTC.